This T cell receptor beta chain was identified in a study of cytomegalovirus exposure and HLA in healthy donors. Clones were read by immunoSEQ multiplex PCR, and TCRdb kept only the in-frame ones, dropping some. This table holds some 90,000 clones, around nine tenths found once. About this clone: Its specificity is not known.

Broader study findings: The classifier reportedly diagnosed cytomegalovirus status with high sensitivity and specificity. The tendency of first-cohort TCR clusters to co-occur in the 100 to 150 validation repertoires was identified by a subsequent analysis.

The germline CDR1 and CDR2 sequences are SGHTA and FQGTGA. Between the trimmed V and J ends, which lost 5 bases and 3 bases, there was a span of 8 bases. There are 12 residues in the CDR3. The chain employs TRBV7-3 and TRBJ2-7, with D hard to call. Input material: PBMCs. The receptor comes from a woman aged 25-40 years in good health and CMV-seronegative. The CDR3: CASSHYYYEQYF. DNA of the CDR3: TGTGCCAGCAGCCACTACTACTACGAGCAGTACTTC. Supplemented by reference TRBV7-3 and TRBJ2-7, the full variable domain reads GAGVSQTPSNKVTEKGKYVELRCDPISGHTALYWYRQSLGQGPEFLIYFQGTGAADDSGLPNDRFFAVRPEGSVSTLKIQRTERGDSAVYLCASSHYYYEQYFGPGTRLTVT.